These 6 T cell receptor beta chains came from one sample sequenced in a study of shared clonotypes between healthy human individuals. CD45RO-negative, CCR7-selected cells formed the naive CD8 fraction, which excluded terminally differentiated effector memory CD45RA+ cells. Data came from immunoSEQ multiplex PCR; TCRdb stores just in-frame clones and leaves some out. The top ten clones hold 0.11% of a sample with about 610,000 clones, approximately 96% of them seen once. The sequenced sample was naive CD8+ T cells sorted from blood. All receptors derive from a woman in her twenties or thirties in good health.

The chain has TRBV2 and TRBJ1-5; D uncertain. The CDR3 spans 12 residues. Germline V lookup: CDR1 SNHLY, CDR2 FYNNEI. V was trimmed by 7 bases and J by 0 bases, leaving 4 bases between them. In DNA form, the CDR3 reads TGTGCCAGCAAGTATAGCAATCAGCCCCAGCATTTT. Translating it yields CASKYSNQPQHF.

V and J are TRBV29-1 and TRBJ2-7, with D perhaps matching TRBD1 or TRBD2 (5 bases each). There are 12 residues in the CDR3. V shed 6 bases and J shed 6 bases, with 15 bases lying between them. The germline gives CDR1 SQVTM, CDR2 ANQGSEA. The CDR3, as DNA: TGCAGCGTCGTCCTTTCTGGGGGCGAGCAGTACTTC. As protein: CSVVLSGGEQYF.

Here the CDR3 DNA reads TGTGCCGCCAGACTAGTGCACAATGAGCAGTTCTTC. It encodes CAARLVHNEQFF. The chain carries TRBV6-1 and TRBJ2-1; a weak D match, TRBD2 (6 bases). From germline, CDR1 is MNHNS and CDR2 SASEGT. V was cut by 11 bases and J by 5 bases, with 13 bases left in between. The CDR3 sequence is 12 residues long.

The rearrangement links TRBV11-3 to TRBJ2-1, with TRBD2 matching 7 bases. V shed 0 bases, J shed 0 bases, and the junction held 2 bases outside the gene matches. This CDR3 has 16 residues. Looked up from germline, CDR1 is SGHNT and CDR2 is YENEEA. CDR3 coding DNA: TGTGCCAGCAGCTTAGATGGGGGGGACTCCTACAATGAGCAGTTCTTC. It translates to CASSLDGGDSYNEQFF. Variable domain in full (rest from reference TRBV11-3 and TRBJ2-1): EAGVVQSPRYKIIEKKQPVAFWCNPISGHNTLYWYLQNLGQGPELLIRYENEEAVDDSQLPKDRFSAERLKGVDSTLKIQPAELGDSAVYLCASSLDGGDSYNEQFFGPGTRLTVL.

The chain is built from TRBV30 and TRBJ2-3; TRBD2 matches at 10 bases. The CDR3 runs to 16 residues. The trim removed 3 bases at V and 6 bases at J, leaving 12 bases unmatched. Germline CDR1 GTSNPN, CDR2 SVGIG (reference sequence). CDR3 coding DNA: TGTGCCTGGAGCGAGGATAGCGGGAGGCCATGGGATACGCAGTATTTT. It specifies CAWSEDSGRPWDTQYF.

This chain joins TRBV15 and TRBJ2-2; 7 bases match TRBD1. The CDR3 sequence is 14 residues long. Germline V gene sequence: CDR1 LNHNV, CDR2 YYDKDF (reference sequence). With 6 bases clipped from V and 2 bases from J, the junction kept 3 bases outside the gene matches. This CDR3 reads CATSWDRNTGELFF. Written as DNA, the CDR3 is TGTGCCACCAGTTGGGACAGAAACACCGGGGAGCTGTTTTTT.